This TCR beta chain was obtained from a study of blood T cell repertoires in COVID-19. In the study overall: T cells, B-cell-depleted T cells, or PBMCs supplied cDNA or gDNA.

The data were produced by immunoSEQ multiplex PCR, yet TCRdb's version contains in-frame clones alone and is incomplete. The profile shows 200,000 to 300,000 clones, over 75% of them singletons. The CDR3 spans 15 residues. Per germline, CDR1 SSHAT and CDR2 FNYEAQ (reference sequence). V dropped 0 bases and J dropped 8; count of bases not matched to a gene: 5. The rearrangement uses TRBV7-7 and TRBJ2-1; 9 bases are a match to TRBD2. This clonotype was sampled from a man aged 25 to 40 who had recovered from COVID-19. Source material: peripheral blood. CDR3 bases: TGTGCCAGCAGCTTAGCGCGGGGGGGCCGAGATGAGCAGTTCTTC. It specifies CASSLARGGRDEQFF.